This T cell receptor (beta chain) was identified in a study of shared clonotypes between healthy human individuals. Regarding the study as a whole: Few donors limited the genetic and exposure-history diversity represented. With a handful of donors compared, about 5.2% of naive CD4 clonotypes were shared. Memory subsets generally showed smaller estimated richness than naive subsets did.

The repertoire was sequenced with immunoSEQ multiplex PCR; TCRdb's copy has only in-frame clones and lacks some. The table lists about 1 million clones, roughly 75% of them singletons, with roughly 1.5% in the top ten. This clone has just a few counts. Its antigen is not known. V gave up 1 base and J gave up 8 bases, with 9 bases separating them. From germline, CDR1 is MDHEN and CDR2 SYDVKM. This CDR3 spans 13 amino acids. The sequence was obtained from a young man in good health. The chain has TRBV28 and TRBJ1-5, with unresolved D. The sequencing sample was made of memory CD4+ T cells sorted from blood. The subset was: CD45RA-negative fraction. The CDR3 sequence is CASSLLGLKPQHF. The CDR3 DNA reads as TGTGCCAGCAGTTTATTGGGCTTGAAGCCCCAGCATTTT.